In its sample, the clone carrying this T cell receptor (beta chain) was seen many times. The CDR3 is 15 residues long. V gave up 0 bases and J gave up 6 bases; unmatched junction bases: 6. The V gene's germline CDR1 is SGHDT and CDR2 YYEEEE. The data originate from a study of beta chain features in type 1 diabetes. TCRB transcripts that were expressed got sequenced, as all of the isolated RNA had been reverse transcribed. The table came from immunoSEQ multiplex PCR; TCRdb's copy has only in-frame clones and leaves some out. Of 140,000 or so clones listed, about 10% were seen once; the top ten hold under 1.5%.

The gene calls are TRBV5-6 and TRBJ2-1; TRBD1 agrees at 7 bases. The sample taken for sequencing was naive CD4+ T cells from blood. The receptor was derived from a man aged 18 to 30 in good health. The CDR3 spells CASSLVQGMGNEQFF. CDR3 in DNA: TGTGCCAGCAGCTTGGTACAGGGGATGGGCAATGAGCAGTTCTTC.